This T cell receptor beta chain is from a study of T cell responses to AZD1222 COVID-19 vaccine. Germline assignment: CDR1 SGHAT and CDR2 FQNNGV. The J segment lost 6 bases and the V segment lost 6 bases, leaving 8 bases of the junction unmatched. The CDR3 extends over 15 amino acids. Study-level findings and limits: Per reports, nearly half of all spike-specific TCRs target regions that are unmutated in variants. There were mostly white British donors and more females than males, and clonal diversity was possibly underestimated. The CD4 TCRs associated with vaccination extended across spike and predominated at 160-218 and 743-854.

A note on this clone: The antigen is not known.

Profiling relied on immunoSEQ multiplex PCR, and the TCRdb table lists in-frame clones only, not all of them. Of nearly 110,000 clones listed, approximately 90% are singletons. Second-dose groups at about 4 or about 12 weeks were pooled. The receptor's source is an adult who received the AZD1222 COVID-19 vaccine. The chain links TRBV11-2 to TRBJ2-2; TRBD1 aligns across 9 bases. Sample: peripheral blood, taken 28 days after the second AZD1222 dose. Written as DNA, the CDR3 is TGTGCCAGCAGGGCCGGGACAGGGTTCCCCGGGGAGCTGTTTTTT. It translates to CASRAGTGFPGELFF.